The subject of this entry is one T cell receptor (beta chain). Antigen: not known. This entry belongs to a study of cytomegalovirus exposure and HLA in healthy donors. The CDR3 totals 14 residues. The V gene's germline CDR1 is MNHEY and CDR2 SVGAGI. J was trimmed by 7 bases and V by 5 bases; bases with no gene match: 9. General study findings and limits: Donors were assumed by presence/absence analyses to have roughly uniform sequencing depth. In a later analysis, at a false discovery rate of 0.05, under 20,000 TCR beta sequences matched HLA alleles.

Amplification used 60 Vbeta primers and 13 Jbeta primers. Data came from immunoSEQ multiplex PCR; TCRdb stores just in-frame clones and leaves some out. The sample has approximately 150,000 clones, over 70% seen once. The chain links TRBV6-5 to TRBJ2-5; 8 bases match TRBD1. The sequencing input was PBMCs. The receptor's source is a woman aged 40 to 50 in good health and CMV-seronegative. The CDR3 is CASSTGQVRGTQYF. The CDR3 DNA follows: TGTGCCAGCAGTACGGGACAGGTCCGCGGGACCCAGTACTTC.